This T cell receptor beta chain was found in a study of STAT3 mutations in large granular lymphocyte leukemia. This clone was picked up a small number of times. Its antigen is as yet unknown. Study findings and constraints: After therapy, about 35% of the 18 patients switched clonotypes, all new clones STAT3 wild type. Every T-cell large granular lymphocyte leukemia patient had at least one immunodominant TCR beta clonotype.

V was pared by 6 bases and J by 7 bases, with 9 bases of the junction left unmatched. There are 14 residues in the CDR3. Germline assignment: CDR1 SGHNT and CDR2 YYREEE (reference sequence). Data came from immunoSEQ multiplex PCR; TCRdb stores just in-frame clones and leaves some out. The table has 9,500 to 13,000 clones, 45% to 65% seen once. The receptor's source is a boy aged 5-17 years with T-cell large granular lymphocyte leukemia. Some clones in this sample may be carry-over from other donors' samples. This sequence joins TRBV5-4 and TRBJ2-7; TRBD2 agrees at 11 bases. Sequencing used peripheral blood mononuclear cells. For the CDR3, the DNA is TGTGCCAGCACCTTAGCGGGAGGGCCGGGGGAGCAGTACTTC. This translates into CASTLAGGPGEQYF.